The 12 T cell receptor beta chains presented below share a single source sample, sequenced in a study of glioma-infiltrating T cells. The iRepertoire nested amplicon-rescue multiplex PCR amplified TCR alpha and beta CDR3s from RNA. One entry per CDR3 protein results from TCRdb running MiXCR on the multiplex PCR reads. The sample has a few hundred thousand distinct CDR3 sequences, 35% to 45% seen once; the top ten hold around 12%. Sequencing was done on a sample of glioma tissue, nonneoplastic brain tissue, or PBMCs (not recorded which). The receptors come from a human donor with low-grade glioma or glioblastoma, undergoing nonglioma brain surgery, or in good health (not recorded which).

Concerning this clonotype: A read error may explain this, as a much larger clone is one base away. The V call is TRBV20-1, the J call TRBJ2-7; D is undetermined. Germline V CDR1 and CDR2: DFQATT, SNEGSKA (reference sequence). CDR3 length equals 11 residues. Trimming removed 0 bases at V and 4 bases at J, with 4 bases between. CDR3 in amino acids: CSAREEYEQYF. Written as DNA, the CDR3 is TGCAGTGCTAGAGAGGAGTACGAGCAGTACTTC.

This sequence joins TRBV7-2 and TRBJ2-7; D gene unclear. The CDR3 spans 15 residues. The V and J ends lost 6 bases and 3 bases respectively, with 18 bases between them. Germline V gene lookup returns CDR1 SGHTA and CDR2 FQGNSA. Here the CDR3 DNA reads TGTGCCAGCAGGCAGATACAGCGTTACGGCTACGAGCAGTACTTC. This sequence encodes CASRQIQRYGYEQYF.

V usage is TRBV6-2 or TRBV6-3 and J usage is TRBJ2-5; maybe TRBD1 (6 bases). The CDR3 runs 15 residues. From germline, CDR1 is MNHEY and CDR2 SVGEGT. Trimming removed 6 bases from V and 2 bases from J, with 16 bases in between. CDR3 in DNA: TGTGCCAGCAGCCCGGCTTTGACAGGACAAGAGACCCAGTACTTC. It encodes CASSPALTGQETQYF.

This clonotype was observed a single time. J is TRBJ2-1 and V is TRBV3-1; the match to TRBD2 covers 7 bases. Germline lookup yields CDR1 LGHDT and CDR2 YNNKEL (reference sequence). Germline trimming cut 6 bases from V and 2 bases from J; bases unmatched to any gene: 10. The CDR3 sequence is 16 residues long. The CDR3 spells CASSTSGGGTYNEQFF. CDR3 bases: TGTGCCAGCAGTACCTCAGGCGGGGGTACCTACAATGAGCAGTTCTTC.

Concerning this clonotype: Mismatch with germline at one junction end may stem from a read error. The J gene is TRBJ2-3, the V gene TRBV6-5; D could derive from TRBD1 or TRBD2 (5 bases each). The CDR3 is 18 residues long. CDR1 and CDR2 from the germline V gene are MNHEY and SVGAGI. CDR3 sequence (DNA): TGTGCCAGCAGTACTTATCACCCAGGGAGTGGAGAGACAGATACGAAGTATTTT. Translation: CASSTYHPGSGETDTKYF.

The CDR3 DNA is TGTGCCAGCAGCCAAGACAGCTCACTAGCGGTCAACGAGCAGTACTTC. This encodes CASSQDSSLAVNEQYF. The chain employs TRBV4-2 and TRBJ2-7; TRBD2 matches 8 bases. The CDR3 sequence is 16 residues long. The germline gives CDR1 LGHNA, CDR2 YNFKEQ. The V and J ends lost 0 bases and 5 bases, in that order; junction bases with no gene match: 9.

This rearrangement joins TRBV7-2 to TRBJ2-3; TRBD2 matches 10 bases. Germline trimming cut 5 bases from V and 5 bases from J; bases unmatched to any gene: 10. The CDR3 runs to 16 residues. Germline CDR1 is SGHTA and CDR2 is FQGNSA. CDR3 DNA: TGTGCCAGCAGCCTATTAGCGGGAGGTCCGGTAGATACGCAGTATTTT. Its protein is CASSLLAGGPVDTQYF.

This clonotype was seen ten or more times. The V and J genes are TRBV28 and TRBJ2-3, with TRBD1 identical over 8 bases. Germline values: CDR1 MDHEN, CDR2 SYDVKM. V lost 5 bases and J lost 8; bases outside the gene matches: 15. The length of the CDR3 is 16 residues. CDR3 coding DNA: TGTGCCAGCAGTCCAACCCTGTGGACAGGGCGAGTTACGCAGTATTTT. Translation gives CASSPTLWTGRVTQYF.

Concerning this clonotype: This may be a read error: a much more frequent sequence differs by one nucleotide. The rearrangement uses TRBV27 and TRBJ1-5; D is uncertain. CDR1 and CDR2 (germline): MNHEY, SMNVEV (reference sequence). V shed 3 bases and J shed 3 bases, with 6 bases lying between them. The CDR3 covers 13 residues. DNA of the CDR3: TGTGCCAGCAGTTTCTACCCCAATCAGCCCCAGCATTTT. It is translated as CASSFYPNQPQHF.

This chain connects TRBV7-9 to TRBJ1-1; TRBD1 matches 11 bases. Per germline, CDR1 SEHNR and CDR2 FQNEAQ (reference sequence). This CDR3 has 15 amino acids. V dropped 6 bases and J dropped 3; count of bases not matched to a gene: 6. The CDR3 loop reads CASSFPGQGDTEAFF. In DNA form, the CDR3 reads TGTGCCAGCAGTTTCCCGGGACAGGGGGACACTGAAGCTTTCTTT.

CDR3 DNA: TGTGCCAGCAGTCCAACCGGAGGGGGGAGAGACCCTCGCGAGCAGTACTTC. Its translation is CASSPTGGGRDPREQYF. This chain joins TRBV6-5 and TRBJ2-7, with D perhaps assigned TRBD1 or TRBD2 (6 bases each). Germline loops: CDR1 MNHEY, CDR2 SVGAGI. The V end was cut by 5 bases, the J end by 6 bases, with 26 bases between. The CDR3 extends over 17 amino acids.

This clonotype showed up just a few times. V gene TRBV28 combines with J gene TRBJ2-1, with TRBD1 matching 8 bases. With V trimmed by 6 bases and J by 15 bases, 16 bases remained unmatched. Germline V gene lookup returns CDR1 MDHEN and CDR2 SYDVKM. The CDR3 is 14 residues long. CDR3 DNA sequence: TGTGCCAGCAGGGGGACAGGACCCCTGCCAACCGGGTTCTTC. It is translated as CASRGTGPLPTGFF.